This T cell receptor (beta chain) comes out of a study of TIL therapy for anti-PD-1-resistant metastatic lung cancer. V was pared by 2 bases and J by 5 bases, with 12 bases between. There are 15 residues in the CDR3. Germline values: CDR1 SGHTA, CDR2 FQGTGA. Time point here: pre-treatment sample, taken before nivolumab and TIL therapy. The tumor samples were excised metastases, mostly pleural nodules or supraclavicular lymph nodes. This was the immunoSEQ v3 assay. Method: immunoSEQ multiplex PCR; TCRdb's copy keeps in-frame clones and lacks some. In the table there are about 100,000 clones, about three fifths of which are singletons. This clone was detected only a few times.

The starting material was tumor tissue, obtained at baseline. The TCR originated in a person aged 25 to 80 with non-small cell lung cancer. J is TRBJ2-2 and V is TRBV7-3, with D perhaps matching TRBD1 (6 bases). As DNA, the CDR3 is TGTGCCAGCAGCTTACAGGGGCTCGGGACCGGGGAGCTGTTTTTT. Residues: CASSLQGLGTGELFF.